Described below is a single T cell receptor (beta chain) sequence and its context. Germline V gene data show CDR1 as KGHSH and CDR2 as LQKENI. Deletions cut 6 bases from V and 4 bases from J, with 15 bases between. The CDR3 runs 15 residues. This entry is derived from a study of control samples from healthy donors and cancer patients. Sequencing used immunoSEQ multiplex PCR; TCRdb keeps in-frame clones, though not all of them. The table lists about 170,000 clones, 93% of them singletons. This sequence originates from a woman in her sixties or seventies in good health. The sequenced material came from blood. This chain connects TRBV18 to TRBJ1-4, with a weak D call TRBD1 (5 bases). In nucleotides, the CDR3 is TGTGCCAGCTCGCCTGACCGGGGACTTAATGAAAAACTGTTTTTT. Translation gives CASSPDRGLNEKLFF.